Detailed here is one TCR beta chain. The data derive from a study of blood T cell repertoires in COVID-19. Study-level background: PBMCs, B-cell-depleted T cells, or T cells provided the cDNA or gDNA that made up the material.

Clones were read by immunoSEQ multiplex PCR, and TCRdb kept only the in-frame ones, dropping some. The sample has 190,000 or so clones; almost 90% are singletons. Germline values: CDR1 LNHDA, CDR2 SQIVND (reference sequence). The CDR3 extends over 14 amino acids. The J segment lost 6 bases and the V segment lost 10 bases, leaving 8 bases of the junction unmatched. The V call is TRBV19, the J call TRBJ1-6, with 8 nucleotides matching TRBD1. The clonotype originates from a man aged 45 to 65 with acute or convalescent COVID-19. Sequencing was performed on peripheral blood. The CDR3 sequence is CATQLTGVNSPLHF. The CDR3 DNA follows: TGTGCCACCCAACTGACAGGGGTTAATTCACCCCTCCACTTT.